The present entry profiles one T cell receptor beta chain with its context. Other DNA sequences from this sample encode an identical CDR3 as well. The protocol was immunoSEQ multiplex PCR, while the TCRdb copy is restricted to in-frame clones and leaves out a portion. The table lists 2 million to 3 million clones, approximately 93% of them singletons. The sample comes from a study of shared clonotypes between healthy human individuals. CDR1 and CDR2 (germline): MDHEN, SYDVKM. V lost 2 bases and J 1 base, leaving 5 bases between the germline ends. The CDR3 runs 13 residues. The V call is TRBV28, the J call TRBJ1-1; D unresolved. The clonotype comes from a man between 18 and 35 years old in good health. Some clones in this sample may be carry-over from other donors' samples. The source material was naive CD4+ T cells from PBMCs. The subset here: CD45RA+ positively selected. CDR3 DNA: TGTGCCAGCAGTTTACTCACGAACACTGAAGCTTTCTTT. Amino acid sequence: CASSLLTNTEAFF.